Listed below are T cell receptor beta chains from one sample, sequenced in a study of blood T cell repertoires in COVID-19. The data were produced by immunoSEQ multiplex PCR, yet TCRdb's version contains in-frame clones alone and is incomplete. The repertoire holds about 160,000 clones, with approximately 80% as singletons. The sequenced sample consisted of peripheral blood. The receptors were gathered from an elderly woman with active or convalescent COVID-19. Each CDR3 is given with its conserved first and last residue. The D gene is left open where the match is weak. Not every row has a clone size; where given, it reads once, few, many or a size class.

>-|TRBD1|TRBV6-1|TRBJ1-5
TGTGCCAGCAGTGCCCGGGACAGGGGGTCATACAGGGATCAGCCCCAGCATTTT
CASSARDRGSYRDQPQHF
>-|-|TRBV10-3|TRBJ1-6
TGTGCCATCAGCCGAGGAGAAGGTTCACCCCTCCACTTT
CAISRGEGSPLHF
>-|-|TRBV21-1|TRBJ2-2
TGTGCCAGCAGCAAAGGGACAGGAAACACCGGGGAGCTGTTTTTT
CASSKGTGNTGELFF
>few|-|TRBV4-3|TRBJ1-6
TGCGCCAGCAGCCAAGACGCCTCGGGAGCCTGGTCACCCCTCCACTTT
CASSQDASGAWSPLHF
>-|-|TRBV6-5|TRBJ1-1
TGTGCCAGCAGCTCCCTCCGAGGTGAAGCTTTCTTT
CASSSLRGEAFF
>-|-|TRBV5-1|TRBJ1-4
TGCGCCAGCAGCTTGGATGCAGGGCCCTTGAAAAAACTGTTTTTT
CASSLDAGPLKKLFF
>-|TRBD1|TRBV7-9|TRBJ1-2
TGTGCCAGCAGCTTACGGGACAGTAACTATGGCTACACCTTC
CASSLRDSNYGYTF
>-|-|TRBV4-3|TRBJ1-3
TGCGCCAGCAGCCAAGCGGGCGGGGCTGGAAACACCATATATTTT
CASSQAGGAGNTIYF
>-|TRBD1|TRBV5-1|TRBJ1-2
TGCGCCAGCAGCCCCCAACCGACAGGGACAGTTGGCTACACCTTC
CASSPQPTGTVGYTF
>-|-|TRBV9|TRBJ1-5
TGTGCCAGCAGCGAGGGGGTAGGGCCCCAGCATTTT
CASSEGVGPQHF
>-|-|TRBV6-2/TRBV6-3|TRBJ1-4
TGTGCCAGCAGCCTCCGGACAGAAGAAAAACTGTTTTTT
CASSLRTEEKLFF
>few|TRBD1|TRBV6-6|TRBJ2-2
TGTGCCAGCAGTTCCGGACAGGGTCGGACCGGGGAGCTGTTTTTT
CASSSGQGRTGELFF
>once|-|TRBV6-2/TRBV6-3|TRBJ2-2
TGTGCCAGCAGTTACCCAACGAACACCGGGGAGCTGTTTTTT
CASSYPTNTGELFF
>-|-|TRBV9|TRBJ2-1
TGTGCCAGCAGCGCGGGGGAGGGGGGAAACTACTACAATGAGCAGTTCTTC
CASSAGEGGNYYNEQFF
>-|-|TRBV5-6|TRBJ1-2
TGTGCCAGCAGCTTTTCAGGGGAATTTGGTGGCTACACCTTC
CASSFSGEFGGYTF
>once|-|TRBV7-2|TRBJ1-1
TGTGCCAGCAGCTTGAATGGGGGCTACACTGAAGCTTTCTTT
CASSLNGGYTEAFF
>-|-|TRBV6-5|TRBJ1-3
TGTGCCAGCAGTAAGATCTACTCTGGAAACACCATATATTTT
CASSKIYSGNTIYF
>-|TRBD1|TRBV19|TRBJ1-2
TGTGCCAGTAGTGAGGGACAGATCGCAAGGGGCTACACCTTC
CASSEGQIARGYTF
>-|-|TRBV2|TRBJ1-2
TGTGCCAGCACTACAGGCGGCTACACCTTC
CASTTGGYTF
>-|TRBD1|TRBV7-9|TRBJ1-1
TGTGCCAGCAGCTTAGGCGTCGGGGCAGGGGGCGCGTTCTTT
CASSLGVGAGGAFF
>-|TRBD2|TRBV6-5|TRBJ2-7
TGTGCCAGCAGTTACTCACGAGCGGGGGCAAACTACGAGCAGTACTTC
CASSYSRAGANYEQYF
>-|-|TRBV7-2|TRBJ2-5
TGTGCCAGCAGACTTGGGCATGAGACCCAGTACTTC
CASRLGHETQYF
>once|TRBD1|TRBV7-2|TRBJ1-2
TGTGCCAGCAGCTCACGGACAGGAGCTAACTATGGCTACACCTTC
CASSSRTGANYGYTF
>few|TRBD1|TRBV3-1/TRBV3-2|TRBJ1-2
TGTGCCAGCAGCCGTGGGGGGCAGGGGGGAGCCTATGGCTACACCTTC
CASSRGGQGGAYGYTF
>-|TRBD2|TRBV6-5|TRBJ2-3
TGTGCCAGCAATACCGGGACTAGAGGTACAGATACGCAGTATTTT
CASNTGTRGTDTQYF
>-|-|TRBV19|TRBJ2-6
TGTGCCAGTAGTATCCTGCAGGGGAGAGGGGCCAACGTCCTGACTTTC
CASSILQGRGANVLTF
>-|-|TRBV29-1|TRBJ1-2
TGCAGTGGTTCGGAGAACTATGGCTACACCTTC
CSGSENYGYTF
>-|TRBD1|TRBV3-1/TRBV3-2|TRBJ1-2
TGTGCCAGCAGCCAAAGAGTGGGACAGGGGCCCCCGGGGGGCTACACCTTC
CASSQRVGQGPPGGYTF
>-|TRBD1|TRBV18|TRBJ1-3
TGTGCCAGCTCACCAGGGACAGGGGGCGGAAACACCATATATTTT
CASSPGTGGGNTIYF
>-|-|TRBV10-3|TRBJ1-1
TGTGCCATCAGTGAGGGACAACCGAGAAGTGAAGCTTTCTTT
CAISEGQPRSEAFF
>-|-|TRBV19|TRBJ1-1
TGTGCCAGTAGCAAACCGCAGGGAGAAGCTTTCTTT
CASSKPQGEAFF
>-|-|TRBV7-8|TRBJ1-5
TGTGCCAGCAGCTTCGCGTACTTTCTACAGGGAGTCGATCAGCCCCAGCATTTT
CASSFAYFLQGVDQPQHF
>once|TRBD1|TRBV5-1|TRBJ1-2
TGCGCCAGCAGCATCGGGACAGCCGACTATGGCTACACCTTC
CASSIGTADYGYTF
>-|-|TRBV11-3|TRBJ2-7
TGTGCCAGCAGCTTAGCTCCAGCGTCCGAGCAGTACTTC
CASSLAPASEQYF
>-|-|TRBV5-1|TRBJ1-2
TGCGCCAGCAGCTTGGGCCCCGTAGGTCAGGGCTATGGCTACACCTTC
CASSLGPVGQGYGYTF
>-|TRBD2|TRBV25-1|TRBJ2-1
TGTGCCAGCAGTGAAGATGCGGGGGGGTACAATGAGCAGTTCTTC
CASSEDAGGYNEQFF
>once|-|TRBV24-1|TRBJ1-1
TGTGCCACCAGGGCGAGTTCGGGCACTGAAGCTTTCTTT
CATRASSGTEAFF
>once|-|TRBV11-3|TRBJ1-1
TGTGCCAGCAGCTTAGAAGTAGGGGGGGCAACTGAAGCTTTCTTT
CASSLEVGGATEAFF
>once|TRBD2|TRBV2|TRBJ2-3
TGTGCCAGCACCCTGACTAGCGGGGTCACAGATACGCAGTATTTT
CASTLTSGVTDTQYF
>-|-|TRBV6-1|TRBJ2-7
TGTGCCAGCAGTGAAGGCGGCGCCTACGAGCAGTACTTC
CASSEGGAYEQYF
>few|-|TRBV5-6|TRBJ1-1
TGTGCCAGCAGGTATCGGACCGAATTTTGGGGTGCAGGGGCTTTCTTT
CASRYRTEFWGAGAFF
>-|-|TRBV6-1|TRBJ1-1
TGTGCCAGCAGTGAAGCGTTCCGGGTTTGGACTGAAGCTTTCTTT
CASSEAFRVWTEAFF
>-|-|TRBV27|TRBJ1-5
TGTGCCAGCAGTTTATTCGCCACAGGGTCCCAGCCCCAGCATTTT
CASSLFATGSQPQHF
>-|-|TRBV6-6|TRBJ1-1
TGTGCCAGCAGACCCCAGACACAGAACACTGAAGCTTTCTTT
CASRPQTQNTEAFF
>once|TRBD1|TRBV6-4|TRBJ1-6
TGTGCCAGCAGGGGGACAGTTAATTCACCCCTCCACTTT
CASRGTVNSPLHF
>-|TRBD1|TRBV2|TRBJ2-7
TGTGCCAGCAGCCGGGACAGGGGAACCTACGAGCAGTACTTC
CASSRDRGTYEQYF
>-|-|TRBV11-3|TRBJ1-5
TGTGCCAGCAGCTTAGGGCGCAATCAGCCCCAGCATTTT
CASSLGRNQPQHF
>-|-|TRBV6-1|TRBJ1-1
TGTGCCAGCAGTGAGTGGGTGGAGGACACTGAAGCTTTCTTT
CASSEWVEDTEAFF
>-|TRBD1|TRBV5-1|TRBJ2-1
TGCGCCAGCAGCTTAGAGGGACAGGGGTACAATGAGCAGTTCTTC
CASSLEGQGYNEQFF
>-|TRBD1|TRBV24-1|TRBJ2-5
TGTGCCATCGAGGGGGCGCCGATGGAGACCCAGTACTTC
CAIEGAPMETQYF